This T cell receptor (beta chain) emerged from a study of neurological immune-mediated disorders. Described time point: longitudinal time-point 2. This clonotype showed up many times. Losses at the gene ends were 4 bases for V and 3 bases for J; bases not matched to a gene: 4. Germline V gives CDR1 WNHNN, CDR2 SYGVQD (reference sequence). This CDR3 is built from 15 residues. Every sequencing run produced over 160 million TCR-beta sequences that came from 15-18 subjects. MiXCR was run by TCRdb on the 5' RACE reads, yielding one entry per CDR3 protein. This sample has 84,000 or so distinct CDR3 sequences, with under 15% found just once.

The rearrangement joins TRBV10-1 to TRBJ2-3; 10 positions agree with TRBD1. The clonotype originates from a female donor with HTLV-1-associated myelopathy (HAM/TSP). The specimen was PBMCs. The CDR3 here is CASSAGQGGTDTQYF. The DNA for the CDR3 is TGCGCCAGCAGTGCTGGACAGGGGGGAACAGATACGCAGTATTTT.